The clone carrying this TCR beta chain showed up just a few times. Its matching antigen is unknown. Treatment given: approximately nine-day PBMC culture with coronavirus spike peptide pools or control peptides (ViraFEST assay). Harvesting of the unexposed donor's CD4+ T cells predated the COVID-19 pandemic (2011-2018). These data originate in a study of vaccination and CD4 T cells after COVID-19. CDR1 and CDR2 (germline): SGHVS, FQNEAQ. CDR3 length: 16 amino acids. After removal of 1 base from V and 5 bases from J, the junction contained 10 bases not matched to a gene. Sequencing of cultured CD4+ T cell DNA used the Oncomine TCR Beta short-read assay. TCRdb passed the PCR reads through MiXCR, listing each CDR3 protein once. The sample lists about 8,200 distinct CDR3 sequences, about half occurring once.

The sequence derives from a human donor in good health. Sequencing was carried out using CD4+ T cells from blood, cultured in vitro. V is TRBV7-8 and J is TRBJ2-7; 8 bases agree with TRBD2. The CDR3 spells CASSLVGRGALHEQYF. The CDR3 DNA is TGTGCCAGCAGCTTAGTTGGGCGGGGGGCTCTACACGAGCAGTACTTC. Filled out from reference TRBV7-8 and TRBJ2-7, the complete variable domain reads GAGVSQSPRYKVAKRGQDVALRCDPISGHVSLFWYQQALGQGPEFLTYFQNEAQLDKSGLPSDRFFAERPEGSVSTLKIQRTQQEDSAVYLCASSLVGRGALHEQYFGPGTRLTVT.